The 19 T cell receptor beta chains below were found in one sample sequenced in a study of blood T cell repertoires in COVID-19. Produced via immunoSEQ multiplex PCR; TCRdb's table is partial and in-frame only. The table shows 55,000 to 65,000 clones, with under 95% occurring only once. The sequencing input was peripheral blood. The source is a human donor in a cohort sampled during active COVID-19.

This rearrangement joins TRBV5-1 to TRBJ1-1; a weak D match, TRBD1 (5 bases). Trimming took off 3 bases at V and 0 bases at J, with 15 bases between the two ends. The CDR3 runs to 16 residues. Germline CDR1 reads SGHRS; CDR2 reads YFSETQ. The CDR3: CASSSYRQTMNTEAFF. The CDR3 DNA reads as TGCGCCAGCAGCTCCTACAGGCAAACGATGAACACTGAAGCTTTCTTT. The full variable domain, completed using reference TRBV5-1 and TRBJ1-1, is KAGVTQTPRYLIKTRGQQVTLSCSPISGHRSVSWYQQTPGQGLQFLFEYFSETQRNKGNFPGRFSGRQFSNSRSEMNVSTLELGDSALYLCASSSYRQTMNTEAFFGQGTRLTVV.

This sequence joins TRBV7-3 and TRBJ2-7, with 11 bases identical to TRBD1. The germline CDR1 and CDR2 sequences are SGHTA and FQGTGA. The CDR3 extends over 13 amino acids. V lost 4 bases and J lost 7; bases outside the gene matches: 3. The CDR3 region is CASSSDRGREQYF. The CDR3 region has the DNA TGTGCCAGCAGCTCGGACAGGGGGCGGGAGCAGTACTTC.

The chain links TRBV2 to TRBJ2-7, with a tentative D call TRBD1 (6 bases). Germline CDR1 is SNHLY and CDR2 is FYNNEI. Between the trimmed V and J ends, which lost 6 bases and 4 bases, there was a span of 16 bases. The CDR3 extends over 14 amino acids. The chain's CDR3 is CASSLQGGEYEQYF. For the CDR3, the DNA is TGTGCCAGCAGCCTACAGGGTGGAGAATACGAGCAGTACTTC.

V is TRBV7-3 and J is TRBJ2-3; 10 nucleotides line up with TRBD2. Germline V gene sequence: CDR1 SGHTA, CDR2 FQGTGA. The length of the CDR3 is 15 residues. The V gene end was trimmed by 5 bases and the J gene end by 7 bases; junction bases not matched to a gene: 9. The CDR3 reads CASSGSSGSLNTQYF. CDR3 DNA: TGTGCCAGCAGCGGATCTAGCGGGAGCCTTAATACGCAGTATTTT.

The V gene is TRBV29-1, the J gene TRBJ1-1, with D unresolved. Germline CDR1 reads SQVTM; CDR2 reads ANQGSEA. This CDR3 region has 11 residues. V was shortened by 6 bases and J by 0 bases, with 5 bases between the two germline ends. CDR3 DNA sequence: TGCAGCGTCGTCGTGAACACTGAAGCTTTCTTT. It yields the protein CSVVVNTEAFF.

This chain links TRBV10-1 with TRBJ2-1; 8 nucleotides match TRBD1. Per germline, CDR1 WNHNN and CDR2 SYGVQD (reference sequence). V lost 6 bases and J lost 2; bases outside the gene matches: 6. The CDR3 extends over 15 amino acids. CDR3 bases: TGCGCCAGCAGCCCGACAGGGGAACCCTACAATGAGCAGTTCTTC. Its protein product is CASSPTGEPYNEQFF.

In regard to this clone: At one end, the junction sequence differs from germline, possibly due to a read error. The CDR3 DNA is TGTGCCAGCGGAGAAGGGGCCGCCGGTAGACCCTTC. This gives the protein CASGEGAAGRPF. The rearrangement uses TRBV7-9 and TRBJ1-2; D may be TRBD1 (5 bases). This CDR3 is built from 12 residues. Germline-derived CDR1 and CDR2 are SEHNR and FQNEAQ (reference sequence).

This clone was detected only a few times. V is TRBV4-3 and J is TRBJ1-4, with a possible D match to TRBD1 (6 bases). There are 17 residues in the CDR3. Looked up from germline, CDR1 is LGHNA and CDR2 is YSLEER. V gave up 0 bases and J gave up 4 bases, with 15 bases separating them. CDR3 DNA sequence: TGCGCCAGCAGCCAAGATCGTTGGGGGCGGTTTAATGAAAAACTGTTTTTT. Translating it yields CASSQDRWGRFNEKLFF.

The CDR3 region has the DNA TGTGCCAGCAGCTTAACTTCCGGGACTAGCGGGAGGGCGGACACAGATACGCAGTATTTT. This sequence encodes CASSLTSGTSGRADTDTQYF. The V and J genes are TRBV7-6 and TRBJ2-3; 16 nucleotides agree with TRBD2. This CDR3 region has 20 residues. Per the germline V gene, CDR1 is SGHVS and CDR2 is FNYEAQ. Trimming cost V 2 bases and J 2 bases; bases outside gene matches: 10.

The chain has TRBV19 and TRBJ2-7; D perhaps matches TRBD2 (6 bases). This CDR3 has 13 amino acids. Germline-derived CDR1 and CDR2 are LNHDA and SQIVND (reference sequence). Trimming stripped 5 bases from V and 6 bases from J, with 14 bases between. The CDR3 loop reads CASSVVGTSEQYF. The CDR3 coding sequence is TGTGCCAGTAGTGTGGTCGGGACTTCCGAGCAGTACTTC. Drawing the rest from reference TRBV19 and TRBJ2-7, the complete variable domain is DGGITQSPKYLFRKEGQNVTLSCEQNLNHDAMYWYRQDPGQGLRLIYYSQIVNDFQKGDIAEGYSVSREKKESFPLTVTSAQKNPTAFYLCASSVVGTSEQYFGPGTRLTVT.

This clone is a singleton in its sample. The DNA of the CDR3 is TGTGCCATCAAGATCGGCGGGAGAGCCGCGAACACCGGGGAGCTGTTTTTT. Protein product: CAIKIGGRAANTGELFF. The chain couples TRBV10-3 to TRBJ2-2; 7 nucleotides match TRBD2. Germline CDR1 and CDR2: ENHRY and SYGVKD. Trimming at V came to 7 bases and at J to 0 bases, leaving 11 bases not matched to a gene. There are 17 residues in the CDR3.

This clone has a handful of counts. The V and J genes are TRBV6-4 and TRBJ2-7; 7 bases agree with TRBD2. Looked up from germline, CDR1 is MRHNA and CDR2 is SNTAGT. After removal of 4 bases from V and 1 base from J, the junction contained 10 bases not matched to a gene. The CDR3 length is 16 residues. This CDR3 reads CASSVMERGYSYEQYF. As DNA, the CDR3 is TGTGCCAGCAGTGTGATGGAGCGGGGATATTCCTACGAGCAGTACTTC.

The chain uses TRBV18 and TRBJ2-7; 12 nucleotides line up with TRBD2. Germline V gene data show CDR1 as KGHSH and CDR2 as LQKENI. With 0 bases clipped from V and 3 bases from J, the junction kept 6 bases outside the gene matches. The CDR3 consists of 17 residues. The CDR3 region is CASSPPLAGGSNYEQYF. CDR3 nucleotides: TGTGCCAGCTCACCACCCCTAGCGGGAGGGAGTAACTACGAGCAGTACTTC. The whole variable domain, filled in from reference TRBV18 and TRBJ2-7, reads NAGVMQNPRHLVRRRGQEARLRCSPMKGHSHVYWYRQLPEEGLKFMVYLQKENIIDESGMPKERFSAEFPKEGPSILRIQQVVRGDSAAYFCASSPPLAGGSNYEQYFGPGTRLTVT.

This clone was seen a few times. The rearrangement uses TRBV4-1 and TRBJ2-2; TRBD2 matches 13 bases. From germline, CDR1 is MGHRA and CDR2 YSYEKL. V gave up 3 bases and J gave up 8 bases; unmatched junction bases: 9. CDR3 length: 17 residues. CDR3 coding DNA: TGCGCCAGCAGCCATACTGAAGGACTAGCGGGAGAGGGGGAGCTGTTTTTT. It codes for CASSHTEGLAGEGELFF.

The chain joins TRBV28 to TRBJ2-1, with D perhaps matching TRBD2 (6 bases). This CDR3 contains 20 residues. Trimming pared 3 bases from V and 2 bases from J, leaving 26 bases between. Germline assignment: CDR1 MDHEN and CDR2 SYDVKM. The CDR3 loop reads CASSFEADSGGKSTYNEQFF. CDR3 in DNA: TGTGCCAGCAGTTTTGAGGCGGACTCGGGCGGGAAGTCCACCTACAATGAGCAGTTCTTC.

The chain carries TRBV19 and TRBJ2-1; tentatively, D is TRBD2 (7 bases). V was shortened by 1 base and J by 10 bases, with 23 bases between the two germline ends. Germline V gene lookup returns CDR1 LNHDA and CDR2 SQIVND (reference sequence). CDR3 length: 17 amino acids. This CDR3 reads CASSIGGWGGPQGEQFF. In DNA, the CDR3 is TGTGCCAGTAGTATAGGCGGGTGGGGAGGGCCTCAGGGGGAGCAGTTCTTC.

The CDR3 protein is CASSYGGNEQFF. The CDR3 DNA reads as TGTGCCAGCAGTTACGGAGGGAATGAGCAGTTCTTC. This rearrangement joins TRBV11-2 to TRBJ2-1; maybe TRBD2 (6 bases). The V and J ends lost 6 bases and 7 bases respectively, with 10 bases between them. Germline assignment: CDR1 SGHAT and CDR2 FQNNGV. This CDR3 region has 12 residues.

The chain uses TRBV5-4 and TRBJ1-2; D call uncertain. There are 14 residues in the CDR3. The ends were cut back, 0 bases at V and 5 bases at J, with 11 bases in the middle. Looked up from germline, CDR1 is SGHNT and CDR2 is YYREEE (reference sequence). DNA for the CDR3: TGTGCCAGCAGCTTGGTCGCAGAAACATATGGCTACACCTTC. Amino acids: CASSLVAETYGYTF. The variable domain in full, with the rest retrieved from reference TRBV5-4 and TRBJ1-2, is ETGVTQSPTHLIKTRGQQVTLRCSSQSGHNTVSWYQQALGQGPQFIFQYYREEENGRGNFPPRFSGLQFPNYSSELNVNALELDDSALYLCASSLVAETYGYTFGSGTRLTVV.

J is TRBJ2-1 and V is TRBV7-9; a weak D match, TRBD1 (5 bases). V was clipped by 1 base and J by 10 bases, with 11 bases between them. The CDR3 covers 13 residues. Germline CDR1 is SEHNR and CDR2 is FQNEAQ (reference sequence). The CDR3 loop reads CASSLEVQGEQFF. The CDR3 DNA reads TGTGCCAGCAGCTTAGAGGTCCAGGGCGAGCAGTTCTTC.